This TCR beta chain emerged from a study of shared clonotypes between healthy human individuals. Germline V CDR1 and CDR2: PRHDT, FYEKMQ (reference sequence). After removal of 4 bases from V and 7 bases from J, the junction contained 18 bases not matched to a gene. This CDR3 has 19 residues. Assay execution proceeded at the deep level. Sorted-subset replicate PCR reactions were performed with around 200 ng DNA, corresponding to tens of thousands of T cell genomes. As originally analysed: Filtering differed for immunoSEQ, which gave only junction sequences without quality scores. Using immunoSEQ multiplex PCR, the repertoire was profiled, and TCRdb retains in-frame clones only, with some absent. The V and J calls and clone size come from that table; D and trimming were worked out from the DNA. Here the sample spans around 1,100,000 clones, about 80% being singletons. Those who donated were healthy HIV-negative adults, with no recent acute infections or vaccinations reported.

The V and J genes are TRBV13 and TRBJ2-1; 11 bases map to TRBD2. Sequencing was performed on memory CD4+ T cells from PBMCs. Indicated subset: CD45RA-negative fraction. The sequence was obtained from a young man in good health. Some clones in this sample may be carry-over from other donors' samples. CDR3 protein: CASSCRGLAGGLMSNEQFF. The CDR3 DNA is TGTGCCAGCAGCTGCCGGGGTCTAGCGGGAGGTCTAATGAGTAATGAGCAGTTCTTC. The variable domain in full, completed from reference TRBV13 and TRBJ2-1, reads AAGVIQSPRHLIKEKRETATLKCYPIPRHDTVYWYQQGPGQDPQFLISFYEKMQSDKGSIPDRFSAQQFSDYHSELNMSSLELGDSALYFCASSCRGLAGGLMSNEQFFGPGTRLTVL.